This is a list of T cell receptor beta chains from one sample in a study of blood T cell repertoires in COVID-19. The data were produced by immunoSEQ multiplex PCR, yet TCRdb's version contains in-frame clones alone and is incomplete. This sample has around 100,000 clones, with 87% found just once. The sequenced sample was peripheral blood. All receptors come from a middle-aged man with active COVID-19. Both conserved end residues are part of each CDR3. The order of the fields is V gene, J gene, D gene, clone size, CDR3 protein, CDR3 DNA. D genes are given only for firm matches. Part of the rows lack a size; the others show once, few, many or a class for expanded clones.

V gene: TRBV27
J gene: TRBJ1-5
D gene: TRBD1
clone size: -
CDR3 protein: CASSLDRGGNQPQHF
CDR3 DNA: TGTGCCAGCAGCTTGGACAGGGGAGGCAATCAGCCCCAGCATTTT

V gene: TRBV30
J gene: TRBJ1-1
D gene: -
clone size: few
CDR3 protein: CAWSASQNTEAFF
CDR3 DNA: TGTGCCTGGAGCGCGTCCCAGAACACTGAAGCTTTCTTT

V gene: TRBV4-3
J gene: TRBJ2-3
D gene: TRBD2
clone size: -
CDR3 protein: CASSQERGSTDTQYF
CDR3 DNA: TGCGCCAGCAGCCAAGAGCGGGGGAGCACAGATACGCAGTATTTT

V gene: TRBV6-2/TRBV6-3
J gene: TRBJ2-2
D gene: -
clone size: -
CDR3 protein: CASSYPPDRNTGELFF
CDR3 DNA: TGTGCCAGCAGTTACCCCCCGGACAGGAACACCGGGGAGCTGTTTTTT

V gene: TRBV3-1/TRBV3-2
J gene: TRBJ1-4
D gene: -
clone size: -
CDR3 protein: CASSPPRGSNEKLFF
CDR3 DNA: TGTGCCAGCAGCCCACCGCGGGGGTCAAATGAAAAACTGTTTTTT

V gene: TRBV18
J gene: TRBJ1-5
D gene: TRBD1
clone size: -
CDR3 protein: CASSRQGSQPQHF
CDR3 DNA: TGTGCCAGCTCCCGACAGGGCAGTCAGCCCCAGCATTTT

V gene: TRBV7-9
J gene: TRBJ1-1
D gene: -
clone size: -
CDR3 protein: CASTQRTAPNTEAFF
CDR3 DNA: TGTGCCAGCACCCAACGGACAGCCCCGAACACTGAAGCTTTCTTT

V gene: TRBV12-5
J gene: TRBJ2-5
D gene: -
clone size: -
CDR3 protein: CASGQTASGGVKETQYF
CDR3 DNA: TGTGCTAGTGGACAGACGGCATCAGGCGGGGTGAAAGAGACCCAGTACTTC

V gene: TRBV10-1
J gene: TRBJ2-3
D gene: -
clone size: -
CDR3 protein: CASRVCGTDTDTQYF
CDR3 DNA: TGCGCCAGCAGGGTTTGCGGGACAGACACAGATACGCAGTATTTT

V gene: TRBV5-4
J gene: TRBJ2-7
D gene: TRBD2
clone size: once
CDR3 protein: CASSHQSGGGAAREQYF
CDR3 DNA: TGTGCCAGCAGCCATCAATCTGGCGGGGGGGCCGCTCGGGAGCAGTACTTC

V gene: TRBV5-1
J gene: TRBJ1-3
D gene: -
clone size: -
CDR3 protein: CASSFNPQAGLNTIYF
CDR3 DNA: TGCGCCAGCAGCTTCAACCCACAGGCGGGACTCAACACCATATATTTT

V gene: TRBV11-2
J gene: TRBJ2-3
D gene: -
clone size: -
CDR3 protein: CASSLGRAWTDTQYF
CDR3 DNA: TGTGCCAGCAGCTTAGGGAGGGCCTGGACAGATACGCAGTATTTT

V gene: TRBV11-2
J gene: TRBJ2-7
D gene: -
clone size: once
CDR3 protein: CASSLRGDEQYF
CDR3 DNA: TGTGCCAGCAGCTTACGGGGAGACGAGCAGTACTTC

V gene: TRBV10-2
J gene: TRBJ1-1
D gene: -
clone size: -
CDR3 protein: CASSGQPSTEAFF
CDR3 DNA: TGCGCCAGCTCCGGACAGCCAAGCACTGAAGCTTTCTTT

V gene: TRBV7-2
J gene: TRBJ1-4
D gene: -
clone size: -
CDR3 protein: CASSLVFRVSDNEKLFF
CDR3 DNA: TGTGCCAGCAGCTTAGTTTTCAGGGTTTCGGATAATGAAAAACTGTTTTTT

V gene: TRBV20-1
J gene: TRBJ2-7
D gene: TRBD1
clone size: -
CDR3 protein: CSASWDRGLYEQYF
CDR3 DNA: TGCAGTGCTAGTTGGGACAGGGGGCTTTACGAGCAGTACTTC

V gene: TRBV11-2
J gene: TRBJ2-3
D gene: -
clone size: -
CDR3 protein: CASSQDTQYF
CDR3 DNA: TGTGCCAGCAGCCAAGATACGCAGTATTTT

V gene: TRBV5-1
J gene: TRBJ2-7
D gene: -
clone size: -
CDR3 protein: CASSDGQTNEQYF
CDR3 DNA: TGCGCCAGCAGCGATGGACAGACTAACGAGCAGTACTTC

V gene: TRBV4-2
J gene: TRBJ2-7
D gene: TRBD1
clone size: -
CDR3 protein: CASSQDRDLSYEQYF
CDR3 DNA: TGTGCCAGCAGCCAGGACAGGGACCTCTCCTACGAGCAGTACTTC

V gene: TRBV9
J gene: TRBJ1-2
D gene: TRBD1
clone size: -
CDR3 protein: CASSVGQGWTNYGYTF
CDR3 DNA: TGTGCCAGCAGCGTAGGACAGGGTTGGACTAACTATGGCTACACCTTC

V gene: TRBV5-4
J gene: TRBJ1-1
D gene: -
clone size: few
CDR3 protein: CASSLMNGAEAFF
CDR3 DNA: TGTGCCAGCAGCTTAATGAACGGGGCTGAAGCTTTCTTT

V gene: TRBV5-4
J gene: TRBJ2-1
D gene: TRBD1
clone size: once
CDR3 protein: CASSPDRGSYNEQFF
CDR3 DNA: TGTGCCAGCAGCCCAGACAGGGGCTCCTACAATGAGCAGTTCTTC

V gene: TRBV5-4
J gene: TRBJ2-3
D gene: TRBD2
clone size: -
CDR3 protein: CASSPGAGGPTDTQYF
CDR3 DNA: TGTGCCAGCAGCCCGGGGGCGGGGGGTCCCACAGATACGCAGTATTTT

V gene: TRBV10-2
J gene: TRBJ1-5
D gene: -
clone size: -
CDR3 protein: CASSEGAAQHF
CDR3 DNA: TGCGCCAGCAGTGAGGGTGCGGCCCAGCATTTT

V gene: TRBV10-3
J gene: TRBJ2-7
D gene: -
clone size: -
CDR3 protein: CAISDSQPYEQYF
CDR3 DNA: TGTGCCATCAGTGACTCACAACCCTACGAGCAGTACTTC

V gene: TRBV13
J gene: TRBJ2-3
D gene: TRBD2
clone size: -
CDR3 protein: CASSFSGVITDTQYF
CDR3 DNA: TGTGCCAGCAGCTTCAGCGGGGTTATCACAGATACGCAGTATTTT

V gene: TRBV6-5
J gene: TRBJ2-2
D gene: TRBD2
clone size: -
CDR3 protein: CASSYLRGGTGELFF
CDR3 DNA: TGTGCCAGCAGTTACTTGCGGGGGGGCACCGGGGAGCTGTTTTTT

V gene: TRBV20-1
J gene: TRBJ2-5
D gene: -
clone size: -
CDR3 protein: CNGGPQETQYF
CDR3 DNA: TGCAACGGGGGGCCCCAAGAGACCCAGTACTTC

V gene: TRBV7-2
J gene: TRBJ2-5
D gene: TRBD2
clone size: once
CDR3 protein: CASSLIGRLAGGRETQYF
CDR3 DNA: TGTGCCAGCAGCTTAATCGGAAGACTAGCGGGGGGGCGGGAGACCCAGTACTTC

V gene: TRBV14
J gene: TRBJ2-3
D gene: TRBD2
clone size: -
CDR3 protein: CASSLTSGSFTDTQYF
CDR3 DNA: TGTGCCAGCAGCCTTACTAGCGGGAGTTTCACAGATACGCAGTATTTT

V gene: TRBV6-5
J gene: TRBJ1-3
D gene: TRBD1
clone size: -
CDR3 protein: CASSPETGPANTIYF
CDR3 DNA: TGTGCCAGCAGTCCCGAGACAGGGCCGGCAAACACCATATATTTT

V gene: TRBV5-1
J gene: TRBJ2-7
D gene: -
clone size: -
CDR3 protein: CASSLAGVSLGEQYF
CDR3 DNA: TGCGCCAGCAGCTTGGCGGGGGTCTCGTTGGGCGAGCAGTACTTC

V gene: TRBV19
J gene: TRBJ1-1
D gene: -
clone size: once
CDR3 protein: CASSSSRGIGEAFF
CDR3 DNA: TGTGCCAGTAGTAGCTCACGGGGAATTGGTGAAGCTTTCTTT

V gene: TRBV20-1
J gene: TRBJ1-1
D gene: -
clone size: -
CDR3 protein: CSAQARPEAFF
CDR3 DNA: TGCAGTGCCCAGGCCCGTCCTGAAGCTTTCTTT

V gene: TRBV25-1
J gene: TRBJ1-3
D gene: -
clone size: -
CDR3 protein: CASSELSGASGNTIYF
CDR3 DNA: TGTGCCAGCAGTGAATTGTCAGGGGCTTCTGGAAACACCATATATTTT

V gene: TRBV5-1
J gene: TRBJ2-5
D gene: -
clone size: -
CDR3 protein: CASSGGLDQETQYF
CDR3 DNA: TGCGCCAGCAGCGGAGGGCTCGACCAAGAGACCCAGTACTTC

V gene: TRBV2
J gene: TRBJ2-5
D gene: -
clone size: -
CDR3 protein: CASSPGTQETQYF
CDR3 DNA: TGTGCCAGCAGTCCCGGGACTCAAGAGACCCAGTACTTC

V gene: TRBV21-1
J gene: TRBJ2-7
D gene: -
clone size: once
CDR3 protein: CASSKVRQGFSYEQYF
CDR3 DNA: TGTGCCAGCAGCAAGGTCCGACAGGGATTTTCCTACGAGCAGTACTTC

V gene: TRBV7-2
J gene: TRBJ1-6
D gene: -
clone size: once
CDR3 protein: CASSLGTENSPLHF
CDR3 DNA: TGTGCCAGCAGCTTAGGGACAGAAAATTCACCCCTCCACTTT

V gene: TRBV7-3
J gene: TRBJ1-1
D gene: TRBD1
clone size: -
CDR3 protein: CASSPDRGEGEAFF
CDR3 DNA: TGTGCCAGCAGCCCGGACAGGGGCGAGGGTGAAGCTTTCTTT

V gene: TRBV9
J gene: TRBJ2-3
D gene: -
clone size: -
CDR3 protein: CASSVDRGGSTDTQYF
CDR3 DNA: TGTGCCAGCAGCGTAGACCGAGGGGGTAGCACAGATACGCAGTATTTT

V gene: TRBV9
J gene: TRBJ2-3
D gene: TRBD1
clone size: -
CDR3 protein: CASSGNQGQGARDTQYF
CDR3 DNA: TGTGCCAGCAGCGGGAACCAGGGACAGGGGGCGAGAGATACGCAGTATTTT

V gene: TRBV19
J gene: TRBJ2-1
D gene: TRBD2
clone size: -
CDR3 protein: CASSTFSGGGYNEQFF
CDR3 DNA: TGTGCCAGTAGTACCTTTAGCGGGGGGGGCTACAATGAGCAGTTCTTC

V gene: TRBV9
J gene: TRBJ1-1
D gene: -
clone size: -
CDR3 protein: CASSVEPGWKAFF
CDR3 DNA: TGTGCCAGCAGCGTAGAACCAGGTTGGAAAGCTTTCTTT

V gene: TRBV6-5
J gene: TRBJ1-5
D gene: -
clone size: -
CDR3 protein: CASSYSDNFEPQHF
CDR3 DNA: TGTGCCAGCAGTTACTCGGACAATTTCGAGCCCCAGCATTTT

V gene: TRBV6-6
J gene: TRBJ1-4
D gene: -
clone size: -
CDR3 protein: CASSYDRPRVAVFSTNEKLFF
CDR3 DNA: TGTGCCAGCAGCTACGACAGGCCCCGCGTCGCAGTCTTCTCAACTAATGAAAAACTGTTTTTT

V gene: TRBV2
J gene: TRBJ2-7
D gene: -
clone size: -
CDR3 protein: CASSVTASYEQYF
CDR3 DNA: TGTGCCAGCAGTGTGACAGCATCCTACGAGCAGTACTTC

V gene: TRBV7-9
J gene: TRBJ2-3
D gene: -
clone size: -
CDR3 protein: CASSPRGRATDTQYF
CDR3 DNA: TGTGCCAGCAGCCCACGCGGGCGCGCCACAGATACGCAGTATTTT

V gene: TRBV7-9
J gene: TRBJ2-4
D gene: TRBD1
clone size: -
CDR3 protein: CASGPYGQGLAKNIQYF
CDR3 DNA: TGTGCCAGCGGACCTTACGGACAGGGGCTAGCCAAAAACATTCAGTACTTC

V gene: TRBV19
J gene: TRBJ1-2
D gene: -
clone size: -
CDR3 protein: CASRAGTRIYGYTF
CDR3 DNA: TGTGCCAGTAGGGCCGGGACACGGATCTATGGCTACACCTTC

V gene: TRBV6-4
J gene: TRBJ2-3
D gene: TRBD1
clone size: -
CDR3 protein: CASSRRGQATDTQYF
CDR3 DNA: TGTGCCAGCAGCAGAAGGGGACAGGCTACAGATACGCAGTATTTT